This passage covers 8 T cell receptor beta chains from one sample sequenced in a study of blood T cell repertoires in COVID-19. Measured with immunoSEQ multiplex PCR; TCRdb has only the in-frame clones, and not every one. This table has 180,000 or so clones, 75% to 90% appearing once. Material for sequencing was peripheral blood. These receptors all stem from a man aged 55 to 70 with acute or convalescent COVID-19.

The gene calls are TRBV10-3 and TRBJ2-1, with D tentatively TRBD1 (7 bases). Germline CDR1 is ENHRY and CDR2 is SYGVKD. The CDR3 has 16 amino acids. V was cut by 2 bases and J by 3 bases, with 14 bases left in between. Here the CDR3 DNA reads TGTGCCATCAGTGAGATGGAGGGGGCAGACTACAATGAGCAGTTCTTC. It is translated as CAISEMEGADYNEQFF.

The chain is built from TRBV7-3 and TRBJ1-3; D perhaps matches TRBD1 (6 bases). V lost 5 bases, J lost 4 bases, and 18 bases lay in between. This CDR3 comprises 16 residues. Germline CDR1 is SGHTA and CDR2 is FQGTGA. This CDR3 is CASSKTGGASGNTIYF. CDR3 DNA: TGTGCCAGCAGCAAAACGGGGGGCGCATCAGGAAACACCATATATTTT.

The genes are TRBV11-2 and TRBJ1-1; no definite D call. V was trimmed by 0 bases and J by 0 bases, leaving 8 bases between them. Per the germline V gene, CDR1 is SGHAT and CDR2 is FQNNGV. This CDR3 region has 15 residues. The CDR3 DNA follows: TGTGCCAGCAGCTTAGATCCCGCGGTGAACACTGAAGCTTTCTTT. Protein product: CASSLDPAVNTEAFF.

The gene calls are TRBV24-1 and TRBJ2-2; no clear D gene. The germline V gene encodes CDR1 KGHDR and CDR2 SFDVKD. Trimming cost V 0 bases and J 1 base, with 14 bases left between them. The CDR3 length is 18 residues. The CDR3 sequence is CATSDLLHSTENTGELFF. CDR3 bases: TGTGCCACCAGTGATTTGCTTCACTCTACCGAGAACACCGGGGAGCTGTTTTTT.

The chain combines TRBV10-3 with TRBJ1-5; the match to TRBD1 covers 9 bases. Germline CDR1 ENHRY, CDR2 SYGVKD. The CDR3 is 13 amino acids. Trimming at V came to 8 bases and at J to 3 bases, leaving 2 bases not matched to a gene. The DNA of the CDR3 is TGTGCCATCGGACAGGGGATCAATCAGCCCCAGCATTTT. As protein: CAIGQGINQPQHF.

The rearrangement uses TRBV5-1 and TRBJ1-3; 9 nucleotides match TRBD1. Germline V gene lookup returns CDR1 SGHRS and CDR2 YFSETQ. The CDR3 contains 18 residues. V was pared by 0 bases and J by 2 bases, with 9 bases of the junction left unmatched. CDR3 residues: CASSLEGGQGFTGNTIYF. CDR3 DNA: TGCGCCAGCAGCTTGGAAGGGGGACAGGGATTCACTGGAAACACCATATATTTT.

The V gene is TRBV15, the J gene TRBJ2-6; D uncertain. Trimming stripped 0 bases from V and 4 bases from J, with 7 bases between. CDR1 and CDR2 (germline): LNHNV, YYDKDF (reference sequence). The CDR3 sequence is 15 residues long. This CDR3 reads CATSRDRSGANVLTF. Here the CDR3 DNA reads TGTGCCACCAGCAGAGATCGGAGCGGGGCCAACGTCCTGACTTTC.

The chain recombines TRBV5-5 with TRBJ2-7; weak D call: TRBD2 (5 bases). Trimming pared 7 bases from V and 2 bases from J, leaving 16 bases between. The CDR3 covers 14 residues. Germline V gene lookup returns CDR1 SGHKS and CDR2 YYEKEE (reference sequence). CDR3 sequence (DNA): TGTGCCAGCTCGTTCGCGGGTTTGACCTACGAGCAGTACTTC. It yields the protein CASSFAGLTYEQYF.